The rows below give T cell receptor beta chains drawn from one sample of a study of naive and memory T cell subsets. MiXCR, applied by TCRdb to the UMI-ligation and nested PCR reads, yields one record per CDR3 protein. The sample shows 6,500 to 9,500 distinct CDR3 sequences, about 30% of them seen only once. The sample taken for sequencing was CD8+ TEMRA cells from blood. The receptor set was obtained from a human donor in good health. CDR3s include the opening cysteine and the closing phenylalanine or tryptophan. Fields, in order: V gene, clone size, J gene, D gene, CDR3 DNA, CDR3 protein. D genes are given only for firm matches. The size field is filled for only some rows; it gives once, few, many or a size class.

TRBV29-1	few	TRBJ2-1	TRBD2	TGCAGCGTTGAATCGAGAGCGGGAGCCTACAATGAGCAGTTCTTC	CSVESRAGAYNEQFF
TRBV14	many	TRBJ1-2	NA	TGTGCCAGCAGCGAATTACCTCTGTGGGGCGGAAAAAACTATGGCTACACCTTC	CASSELPLWGGKNYGYTF
TRBV11-2	NA	TRBJ2-3	TRBD1	TGTGCCAGCAGAGGGACAGGGACAGATACGCAGTATTTT	CASRGTGTDTQYF
TRBV7-9	NA	TRBJ2-7	TRBD1	TGTGCCAGCAGCCCCTCGGGACAGGGGTACTACGAGCAGTACTTC	CASSPSGQGYYEQYF
TRBV4-3	NA	TRBJ2-3	NA	TGCGCCAGCAGCCAAGATGGGGGCGTAGAGGGGGGGGATACGCAGTATTTT	CASSQDGGVEGGDTQYF
TRBV5-4	NA	TRBJ2-3	TRBD1	TGTGCCAGCAGCATGGGACAGGGGGTCACACCGAGCACAGATACGCAGTATTTT	CASSMGQGVTPSTDTQYF
TRBV20-1	few	TRBJ1-5	NA	TGCAGTGCTAGAGATGTGGGAGAAAATAGCAATCAGCCCCAGCATTTT	CSARDVGENSNQPQHF
TRBV3-1	NA	TRBJ2-1	NA	TGTGCCAGCAGCCAAGGACGGGGGCATGAGCAGTTCTTC	CASSQGRGHEQFF
TRBV7-3	NA	TRBJ2-5	TRBD1	TGTGCCAGCAGCTTAACTGGGGGGACAGGGGCATGGACCCAGTACTTC	CASSLTGGTGAWTQYF
TRBV7-2	NA	TRBJ2-7	NA	TGTGCCAGCAGCTTAAAGGGTTACGAGCAGTACTTC	CASSLKGYEQYF
TRBV28	NA	TRBJ2-1	NA	TGTGCCAGCAGGCCCCTGCATCCGTCGCGCGACCCAAATGAGCAGTTCTTC	CASRPLHPSRDPNEQFF
TRBV7-9	few	TRBJ2-7	TRBD2	TGTGCCAGCAGCCGACGACTAGCGGAGACCCTCTACGAGCAGTACTTC	CASSRRLAETLYEQYF
TRBV27	few	TRBJ1-6	NA	TGTGCCAGCAGTTTACGGGACCGAACTAATTCACCCCTCCACTTT	CASSLRDRTNSPLHF
TRBV12-3/TRBV12-4	NA	TRBJ2-1	NA	TGTGCCAGCACCTCCTCCGGGAGTCATGGTGAGCAGTTCTTC	CASTSSGSHGEQFF
TRBV7-6	few	TRBJ2-6	TRBD1	TGTGCCAGCAGCTTAGGGAGTGCAGGGGGCCTGGCTGGGGCCAACGTCCTGACTTTC	CASSLGSAGGLAGANVLTF
TRBV11-2	NA	TRBJ2-3	TRBD1	TGTGCCAGTAAAGCCGGGACAGGGGATGCAGATACGCAGTATTTT	CASKAGTGDADTQYF
TRBV15	NA	TRBJ2-4	NA	TGTGCCACCAGCGGAGGAATCGAGGTCAGGGAAGCCAAAAACATTCAGTACTTC	CATSGGIEVREAKNIQYF
TRBV29-1	NA	TRBJ2-7	NA	TGCAGCGTTTCGGGGTCTGACTACTACGAGCAGTACTTC	CSVSGSDYYEQYF
TRBV7-9	few	TRBJ1-1	NA	TGTGCCAGCACGGGACAGAACACTGAAGCTTTCTTT	CASTGQNTEAFF
TRBV7-2	many	TRBJ2-5	NA	TGTGCCAGCAGCTTAGGAGCGAGCGGAGACGAGACCCAGTACTTC	CASSLGASGDETQYF
TRBV6-4	NA	TRBJ2-1	TRBD2	TGTGCCAGCAGTGATGGGACTAGCGGGGTTGGGCCGAGCTCCTACAATGAGCAGTTCTTC	CASSDGTSGVGPSSYNEQFF
TRBV15	NA	TRBJ2-1	NA	TGTGCCACCAGCAGCGGAGGGATTCAGTTCTTC	CATSSGGIQFF
TRBV7-6	large	TRBJ2-7	NA	TGTGCCAGCAGCAACGACTACGAGCAGTACTTC	CASSNDYEQYF
TRBV12-3/TRBV12-4	NA	TRBJ2-2	NA	TGTGCCAGCAGCTTAGCGGAGGGGAACACCGGGGAGCTGTTTTTT	CASSLAEGNTGELFF
TRBV5-1	NA	TRBJ2-1	NA	TGCGCCAGCAGCTTGGAGGACTACTACAATGAGCAGTTCTTC	CASSLEDYYNEQFF
TRBV4-3	few	TRBJ1-4	TRBD1	TGCGCCAGCAGCCGCAGGGACAGCTCAAATGAAAAACTGTTTTTT	CASSRRDSSNEKLFF
TRBV27	NA	TRBJ2-7	TRBD1	TGTGCCAGCGCAAGACAGGGTGTTTTCGAGCAGTACTTC	CASARQGVFEQYF
TRBV4-3	many	TRBJ1-2	NA	TGCGCCAGCAGCCAAGAAAATGTGGGTCAGGATGGCTACACCTTC	CASSQENVGQDGYTF
TRBV5-1	few	TRBJ2-3	NA	TGCGCCAGCGGATCTAGTTGGGGGCCCGGAGATACGCAGTATTTT	CASGSSWGPGDTQYF
TRBV6-5	many	TRBJ2-5	NA	TGTGCCAGCAGTTCCGACTCCCAAGAGACCCAGTACTTC	CASSSDSQETQYF
TRBV4-3	large	TRBJ2-7	NA	TGCGCCAGCAGCCAAGTGGCTGACTTATCCTACGAGCAGTACTTC	CASSQVADLSYEQYF
TRBV7-9	NA	TRBJ2-1	TRBD2	TGTGCCAGCAGCCCCGCCGGGGGGCGGGAGGGCAATGAGCAGTTCTTC	CASSPAGGREGNEQFF